This TCR beta chain derives from a study of T cell responses to AZD1222 COVID-19 vaccine. Germline V gene lookup returns CDR1 LGHDT and CDR2 YNNKEL (reference sequence). V shed 2 bases and J shed 0 bases, with 11 bases lying between them. The CDR3 covers 16 residues. Here immunoSEQ multiplex PCR was the method, and the copy in TCRdb shows in-frame clones only, minus some. Seen here are roughly 140,000 clones, approximately 90% observed once, and the top ten hold roughly 15%. General study findings and limits: Seropositive at baseline were only a handful of AZD1222 recipients. It was only after the peak T cell response that any repertoires were sampled. The study found vaccine-associated CD4 TCRs spanning spike, dominant at 160-218 and 743-854.

In the case of this clone: What it binds is not known.

The source of this sequence is an adult in good health. The specimen was peripheral blood, collected on day 0 of AZD1222 vaccination. The V gene is TRBV3-1 (or the pseudogene TRBV3-2), the J gene TRBJ1-3; D gene unclear. The CDR3 is CASSQSLGFSGNTIYF. The CDR3 coding sequence is TGTGCCAGCAGCCAATCGTTGGGTTTCTCTGGAAACACCATATATTTT.